One T cell receptor (beta chain) is described in this entry. Its cognate antigen has yet to be identified. Per-nucleotide qualities are absent, and no much larger clonotype sits a single base away. From V the trimming removes 0 bases and from J it removes 7 bases, while the gene matches leave 8 bases of the junction unaccounted for. The CDR3 measures 16 amino acids from cysteine to phenylalanine. The only DNA kept is the CDR3, 48 bases in frame from the first base. CDR1 and CDR2, looked up from the germline V gene, are SGHTA and FQGNSA. The immunoSEQ Assay, a bias-controlled multiplex PCR, was used to amplify TCRbeta CDR3 regions from genomic DNA. The original methods were these. The number of nucleated cells in each sample was estimated by amplification of reference gene primers within the assay. To quantify the absolute abundance of each unique TCRbeta CDR3 rearrangement, sequence reads were collapsed and filtered. Productive Simpson clonality was computed per sample as the square root of Simpson's diversity index over productive rearrangements. Not all clones reach the TCRdb copy of this immuneACCESS table, which keeps in-frame sequences only. Checked studies attribute under half of the gap to unresolved V genes and leave the rest unexplained. The DNA was the basis for D and trimming; V, J and clone size are from that table. The sample includes some 65,000 clones, with 86% observed a single time. 15% to 20% of the sample goes to the ten largest clones.

The data were taken from a study of blood T cell repertoires in COVID-19 (dated by TCRdb to about 2020). Regarding the research as a whole: The collaborator samples originated in the United States, Italy and Spain and spanned the acute and convalescent phases of COVID-19. Where available, HLA class I and class II types were obtained from metadata supplied by the sample provider rather than from assay-based typing. The material from the prospective study consisted of cDNA or gDNA derived from T cells, B-cell-depleted T cells, or PBMCs. The repertoires were made available in a free public database intended to serve as a resource for research on the immune response to SARS-CoV-2. Samples were obtained from the ongoing ImmuneRACE study (first 160 participants) and from 1,254 subjects provided by 6 global collaborators. Nearly every sample came with metadata listing a de-identified subject ID, COVID-19 status, age in years and sex. The dataset comprised deeply sampled blood TCRbeta repertoires from subjects exposed to, actively infected with, or recovered from COVID-19. Beyond this particular receptor, the publication reports: The amount of clinical and demographic metadata varied by source and participant and was provided uncurated.

In Seattle, one collaborating source enrolled patients while the infection was active and tracked those patients longitudinally over the course of disease. The collaborating institutions used their own protocols to collect whole blood in K2EDTA tubes. For TCRbeta analysis, collaborators shipped samples as frozen whole blood, isolated PBMCs, or DNA extracted from either of those sample types. The chain links TRBV7-2 with TRBJ1-4, and TRBD1 matches 7 of the central bases. This TCR came from a middle-aged man with COVID-19, enrolled during active disease. What was sequenced was peripheral blood. The sequence in DNA is TGTGCCAGCAGCTTAGCCCGGACAGGCCTTGGTGAAAAACTGTTTTTT. This gives the protein CASSLARTGLGEKLFF.